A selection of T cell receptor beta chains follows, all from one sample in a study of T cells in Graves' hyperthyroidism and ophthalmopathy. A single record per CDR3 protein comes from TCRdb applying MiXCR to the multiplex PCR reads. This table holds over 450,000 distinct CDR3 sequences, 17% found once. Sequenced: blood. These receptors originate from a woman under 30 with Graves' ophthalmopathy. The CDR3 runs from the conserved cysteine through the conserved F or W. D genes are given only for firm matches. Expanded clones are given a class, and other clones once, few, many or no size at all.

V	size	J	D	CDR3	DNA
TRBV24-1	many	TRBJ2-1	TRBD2	CATSDFPGLAGDNEQFF	TGTGCCACCAGTGATTTCCCCGGGCTAGCGGGGGACAATGAGCAGTTCTTC
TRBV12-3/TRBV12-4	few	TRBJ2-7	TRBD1	CASSLGTGGDYEQYF	TGTGCCAGCAGTTTGGGGACAGGGGGAGACTACGAGCAGTACTTC
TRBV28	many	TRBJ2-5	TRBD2	CASSLGGMSGGETQYF	TGTGCCAGCAGTTTAGGGGGCATGAGCGGGGGTGAGACCCAGTACTTC
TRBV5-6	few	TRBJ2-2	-	CASSHDLHANTGELFF	TGTGCCAGCAGCCACGATCTACACGCGAACACCGGGGAGCTGTTTTTT
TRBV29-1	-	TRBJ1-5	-	CSVGGGNSNQPQHF	TGCAGCGTCGGGGGCGGGAATAGCAATCAGCCCCAGCATTTT
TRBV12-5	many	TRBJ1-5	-	CASGLVSVKGRRDQPQHF	TGTGCTAGTGGTTTGGTATCCGTCAAGGGTCGTAGGGATCAGCCCCAGCATTTT
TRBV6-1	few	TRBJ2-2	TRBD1	CATWDRIFGELFF	TGTGCCACCTGGGACAGAATATTCGGGGAGCTGTTTTTT
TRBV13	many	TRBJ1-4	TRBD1	CASSGRQGINEKLFF	TGTGCCAGCAGCGGACGACAGGGGATTAATGAAAAACTGTTTTTT
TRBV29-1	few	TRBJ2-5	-	CSVKGLFTQYF	TGCAGCGTCAAGGGACTTTTCACCCAGTACTTC
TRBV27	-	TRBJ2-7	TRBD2	CASSFSGKAYGQYF	TGTGCCAGCAGTTTCAGCGGGAAAGCCTACGGGCAGTACTTC
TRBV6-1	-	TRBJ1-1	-	CASRRRGTEAFF	TGTGCCAGCAGGAGGAGGGGGACTGAAGCTTTCTTT
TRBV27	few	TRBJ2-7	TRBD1	CASRHRGTYEQYF	TGTGCCAGCAGACACAGGGGCACCTACGAGCAGTACTTC
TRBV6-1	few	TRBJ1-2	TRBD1	CASTRQGGGYTF	TGTGCCAGCACCCGACAGGGTGGAGGCTACACCTTC
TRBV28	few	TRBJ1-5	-	CASSGRYQPRHF	TGTGCCAGCAGTGGACGGTATCAGCCCCGGCATTTT
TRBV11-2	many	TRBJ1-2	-	CASSLAPDASIKPNYGYTF	TGTGCCAGCAGCTTAGCCCCGGACGCTTCAATTAAACCTAACTATGGCTACACCTTC
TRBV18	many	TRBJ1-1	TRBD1	CASSLTGTGINTEAFF	TGTGCCAGCTCCCTCACCGGGACAGGGATTAACACTGAAGCTTTCTTT
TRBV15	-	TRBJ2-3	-	CATLLGGTDTQYF	TGTGCCACCCTTCTCGGAGGCACAGATACGCAGTATTTT
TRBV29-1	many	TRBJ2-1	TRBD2	CSVSVAGGIRNEQFF	TGCAGCGTTAGCGTAGCGGGAGGTATACGCAATGAGCAGTTCTTC
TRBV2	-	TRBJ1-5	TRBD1	CASTGTGRVYSNQPQHF	TGTGCCAGCACCGGGACAGGGAGAGTCTATAGCAATCAGCCCCAGCATTTT
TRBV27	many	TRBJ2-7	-	CASSYAPDRRGGYEQYF	TGTGCCAGCAGTTATGCTCCGGACAGGAGGGGGGGCTACGAGCAGTACTTC
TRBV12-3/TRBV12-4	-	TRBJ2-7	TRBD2	CASSRSGGAYEQYF	TGTGCCAGCAGCCGTAGCGGGGGGGCCTACGAGCAGTACTTC
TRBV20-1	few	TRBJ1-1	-	CSARGGPYTEAFF	TGCAGTGCTAGAGGGGGGCCCTACACTGAAGCTTTCTTT
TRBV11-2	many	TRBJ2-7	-	CASSSPWEGDTSYEQYF	TGTGCCAGCAGCTCACCTTGGGAAGGGGACACCTCCTACGAGCAGTACTTC
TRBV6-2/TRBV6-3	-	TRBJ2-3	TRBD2	CASSLLAGATDTQYF	TGTGCCAGCAGTTTACTAGCGGGAGCCACAGATACGCAGTATTTT